Here is one T cell receptor (beta chain) with its context. With 5 bases clipped from V and 0 bases from J, the junction kept 19 bases outside the gene matches. The CDR3 covers 20 residues. Per the germline V gene, CDR1 is SGHTA and CDR2 is FQGNSA. This sample was included in a study of T cell repertoires in cytomegalovirus infection. Each CDR3 protein is one row after TCRdb ran MiXCR on the reads. The data contain approximately 700,000 distinct CDR3 sequences, approximately 34% of them singletons. The sequenced sample consisted of PBMCs. The sequence came from a human donor in good health (CMV status not recorded). Some clones in this sample may be carry-over from other donors' samples. The chain combines TRBV7-2 with TRBJ2-1; TRBD2 matches at 7 bases. CDR3 bases: TGTGCCAGCAGCCGAACAAAAGGACGATCTAGCGGAAGCTCCTACAATGAGCAGTTCTTC. This translates into CASSRTKGRSSGSSYNEQFF.